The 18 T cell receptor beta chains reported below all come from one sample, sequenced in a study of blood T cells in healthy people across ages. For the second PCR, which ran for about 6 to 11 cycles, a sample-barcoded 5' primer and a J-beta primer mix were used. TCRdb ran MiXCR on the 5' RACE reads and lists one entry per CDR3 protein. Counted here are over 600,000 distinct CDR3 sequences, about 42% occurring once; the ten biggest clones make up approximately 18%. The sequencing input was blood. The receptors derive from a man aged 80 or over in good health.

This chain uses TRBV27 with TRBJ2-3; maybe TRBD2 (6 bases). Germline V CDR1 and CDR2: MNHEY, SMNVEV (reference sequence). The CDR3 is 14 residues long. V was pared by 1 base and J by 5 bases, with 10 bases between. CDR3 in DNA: TGTGCCAGCAGTTTATGGGGGGAAGGAGATACGCAGTATTTT. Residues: CASSLWGEGDTQYF.

The CDR3 sequence: CASSFRQVRGAQYF. Here the CDR3 DNA reads TGCGCCAGCAGCTTCAGACAGGTGCGGGGGGCCCAGTACTTC. This chain uses TRBV5-1 with TRBJ2-5; 8 nucleotides match TRBD2. Trimming took 2 bases from V and 9 from J; bases not matched to a gene: 9. The CDR3 runs 14 residues. Germline V CDR1 and CDR2: SGHRS, YFSETQ. The variable domain in full, completed from reference TRBV5-1 and TRBJ2-5, reads KAGVTQTPRYLIKTRGQQVTLSCSPISGHRSVSWYQQTPGQGLQFLFEYFSETQRNKGNFPGRFSGRQFSNSRSEMNVSTLELGDSALYLCASSFRQVRGAQYFGPGTRLLVL.

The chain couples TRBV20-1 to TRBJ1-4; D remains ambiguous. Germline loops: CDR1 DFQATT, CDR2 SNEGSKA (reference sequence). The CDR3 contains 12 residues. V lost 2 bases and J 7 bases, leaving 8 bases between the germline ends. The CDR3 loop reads CSARPPGEKLFF. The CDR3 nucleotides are TGCAGTGCTAGACCCCCGGGTGAAAAACTGTTTTTT.

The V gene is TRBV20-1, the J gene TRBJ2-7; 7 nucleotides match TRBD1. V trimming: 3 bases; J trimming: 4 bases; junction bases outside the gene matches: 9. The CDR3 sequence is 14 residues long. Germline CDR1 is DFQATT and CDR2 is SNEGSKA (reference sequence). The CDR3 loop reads CSARGPGQSYEQYF. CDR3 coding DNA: TGCAGTGCTAGGGGGCCGGGACAGAGTTACGAGCAGTACTTC.

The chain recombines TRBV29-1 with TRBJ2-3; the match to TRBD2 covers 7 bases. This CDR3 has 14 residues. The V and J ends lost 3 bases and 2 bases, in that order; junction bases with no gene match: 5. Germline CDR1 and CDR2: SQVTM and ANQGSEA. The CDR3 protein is CSVDGLVSTDTQYF. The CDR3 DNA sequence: TGCAGCGTTGATGGACTAGTTTCCACAGATACGCAGTATTTT.

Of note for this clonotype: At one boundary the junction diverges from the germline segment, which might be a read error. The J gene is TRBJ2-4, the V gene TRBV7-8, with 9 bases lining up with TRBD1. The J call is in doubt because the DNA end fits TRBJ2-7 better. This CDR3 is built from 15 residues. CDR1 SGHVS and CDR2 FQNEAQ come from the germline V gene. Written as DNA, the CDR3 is TGTGCCAGCAACTTAGCGCTACAGGGGGCAAACGAGCAGTACTTC. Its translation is CASNLALQGANEQYF.

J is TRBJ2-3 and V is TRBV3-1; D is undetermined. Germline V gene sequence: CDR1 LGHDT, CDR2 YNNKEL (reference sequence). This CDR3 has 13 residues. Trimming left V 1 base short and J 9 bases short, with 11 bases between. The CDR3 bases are TGTGCCAGCAGCCAAGTCCCCACTGGCACGCAGTATTTT. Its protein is CASSQVPTGTQYF.

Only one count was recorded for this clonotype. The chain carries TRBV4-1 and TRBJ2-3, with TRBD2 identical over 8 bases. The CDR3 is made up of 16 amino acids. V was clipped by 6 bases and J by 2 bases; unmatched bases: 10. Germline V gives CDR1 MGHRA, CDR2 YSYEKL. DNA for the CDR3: TGCGCCAGCAGACAAATAGCGGGGAGCGACACAGATACGCAGTATTTT. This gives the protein CASRQIAGSDTDTQYF.

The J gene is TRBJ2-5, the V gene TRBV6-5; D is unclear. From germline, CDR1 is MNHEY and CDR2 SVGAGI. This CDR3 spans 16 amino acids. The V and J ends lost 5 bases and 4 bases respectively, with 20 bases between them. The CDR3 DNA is TGTGCCAGCAGTCCCACTCCTTTCGTGGCGGTAGAGACCCAGTACTTC. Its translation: CASSPTPFVAVETQYF.

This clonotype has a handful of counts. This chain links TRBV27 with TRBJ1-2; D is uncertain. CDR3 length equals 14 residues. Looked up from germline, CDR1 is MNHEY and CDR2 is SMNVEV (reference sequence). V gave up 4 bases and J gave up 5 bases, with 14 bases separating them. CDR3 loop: CASSSRATQYGYTF. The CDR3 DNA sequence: TGTGCCAGCAGTTCCCGGGCCACACAATATGGCTACACCTTC.

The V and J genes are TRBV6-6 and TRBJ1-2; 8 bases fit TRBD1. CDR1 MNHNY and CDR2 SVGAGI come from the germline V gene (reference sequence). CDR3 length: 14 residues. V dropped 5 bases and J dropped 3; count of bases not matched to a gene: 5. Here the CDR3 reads CASSPQDRDYGYTF. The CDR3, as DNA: TGTGCCAGCAGTCCCCAGGACAGGGACTATGGCTACACCTTC.

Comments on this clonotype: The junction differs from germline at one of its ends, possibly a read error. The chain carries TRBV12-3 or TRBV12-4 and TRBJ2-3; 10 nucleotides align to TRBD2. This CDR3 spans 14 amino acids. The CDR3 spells CASNPSGGTDTEYF. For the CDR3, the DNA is TGTGCCAGCAATCCTAGCGGGGGCACAGATACGGAGTATTTT.

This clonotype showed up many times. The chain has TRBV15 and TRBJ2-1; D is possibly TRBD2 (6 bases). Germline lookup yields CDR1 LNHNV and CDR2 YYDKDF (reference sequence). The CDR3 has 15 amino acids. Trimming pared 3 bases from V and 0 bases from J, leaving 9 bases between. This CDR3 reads CATSSGRGSYNEQFF. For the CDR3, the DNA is TGTGCCACCAGCAGCGGGAGAGGCTCCTACAATGAGCAGTTCTTC.

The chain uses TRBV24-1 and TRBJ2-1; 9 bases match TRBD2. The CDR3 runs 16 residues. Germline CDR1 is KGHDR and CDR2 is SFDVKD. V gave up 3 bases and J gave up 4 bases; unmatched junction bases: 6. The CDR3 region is CATSDTSGRNYNEQFF. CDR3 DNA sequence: TGTGCCACCAGTGATACGAGCGGGAGGAATTACAATGAGCAGTTCTTC.

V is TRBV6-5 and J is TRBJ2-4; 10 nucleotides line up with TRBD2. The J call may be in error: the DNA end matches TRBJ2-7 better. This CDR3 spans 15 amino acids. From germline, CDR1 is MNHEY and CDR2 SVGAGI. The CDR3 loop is CASSYSSGRGYEQYF. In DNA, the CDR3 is TGTGCCAGCAGTTATTCTAGCGGGAGAGGGTACGAGCAGTACTTC.

The CDR3 region is CATSEIGGRVHEQFF. CDR3 DNA: TGTGCCACCAGTGAGATTGGGGGCAGGGTCCATGAGCAGTTCTTC. The chain carries TRBV24-1 and TRBJ2-1; D possibly corresponds to TRBD1 (6 bases). V lost 4 bases and J 8 bases, leaving 17 bases between the germline ends. CDR1 and CDR2 (germline): KGHDR, SFDVKD. This CDR3 contains 15 residues.

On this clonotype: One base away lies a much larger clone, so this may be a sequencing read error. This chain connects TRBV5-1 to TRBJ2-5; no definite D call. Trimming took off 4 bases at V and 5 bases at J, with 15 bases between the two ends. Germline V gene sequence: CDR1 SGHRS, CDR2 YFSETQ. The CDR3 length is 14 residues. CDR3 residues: CASSVVREKETQYF. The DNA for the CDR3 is TGCGCCAGCAGCGTGGTGCGAGAGAAGGAGACCCAGTACTTC.

CDR3 nucleotide sequence: TGTGCCAGCAGCCAAGATACCGCTACCGGGAGCTATGGCTACACCTTC. This sequence encodes CASSQDTATGSYGYTF. The rearrangement uses TRBV4-2 and TRBJ1-2, with D uncertain. V lost 0 bases and J lost 4, with 15 bases in between. Per the germline V gene, CDR1 is LGHNA and CDR2 is YNFKEQ. This CDR3 spans 16 amino acids.